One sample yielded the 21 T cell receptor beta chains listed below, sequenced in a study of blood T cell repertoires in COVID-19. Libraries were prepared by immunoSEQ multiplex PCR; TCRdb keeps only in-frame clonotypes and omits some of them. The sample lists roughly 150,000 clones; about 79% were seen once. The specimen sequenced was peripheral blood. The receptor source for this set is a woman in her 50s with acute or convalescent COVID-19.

CDR3 region: CAISGGGRESNQPQHF. The CDR3 nucleotides read TGTGCCATCAGTGGGGGAGGGAGAGAGAGCAATCAGCCCCAGCATTTT. The V gene is TRBV10-3, the J gene TRBJ1-5; D not certain. Between the trimmed V and J ends, which lost 4 bases and 1 base, there was a span of 14 bases. This CDR3 is 16 amino acids long. Germline-derived CDR1 and CDR2 are ENHRY and SYGVKD.

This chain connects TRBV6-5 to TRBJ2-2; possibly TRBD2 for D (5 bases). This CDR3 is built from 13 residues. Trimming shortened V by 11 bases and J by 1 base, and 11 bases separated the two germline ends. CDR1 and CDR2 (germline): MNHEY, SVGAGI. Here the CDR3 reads CAHLEGNTGELFF. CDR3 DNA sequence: TGTGCCCATCTAGAGGGGAACACCGGGGAGCTGTTTTTT.

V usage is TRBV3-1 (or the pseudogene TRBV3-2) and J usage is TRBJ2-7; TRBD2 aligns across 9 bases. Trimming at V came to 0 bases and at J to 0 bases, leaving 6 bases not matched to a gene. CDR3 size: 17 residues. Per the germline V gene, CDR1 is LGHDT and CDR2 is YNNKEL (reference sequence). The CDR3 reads CASSQEIWTSVSYEQYF. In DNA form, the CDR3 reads TGTGCCAGCAGCCAAGAGATATGGACTAGCGTCTCCTACGAGCAGTACTTC.

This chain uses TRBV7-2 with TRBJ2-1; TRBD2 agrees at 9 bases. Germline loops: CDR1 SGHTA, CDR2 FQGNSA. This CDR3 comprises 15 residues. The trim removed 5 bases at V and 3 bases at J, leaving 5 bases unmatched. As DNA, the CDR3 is TGTGCCAGCAGCAATAGCGGGGGTCACTACAATGAGCAGTTCTTC. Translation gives CASSNSGGHYNEQFF.

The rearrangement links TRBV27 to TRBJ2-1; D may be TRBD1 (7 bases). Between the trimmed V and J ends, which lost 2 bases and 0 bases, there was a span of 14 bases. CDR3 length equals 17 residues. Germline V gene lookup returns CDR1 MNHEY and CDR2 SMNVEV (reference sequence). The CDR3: CASSLRAGQSSYNEQFF. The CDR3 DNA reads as TGTGCCAGCAGTTTAAGGGCGGGACAGAGCTCCTACAATGAGCAGTTCTTC.

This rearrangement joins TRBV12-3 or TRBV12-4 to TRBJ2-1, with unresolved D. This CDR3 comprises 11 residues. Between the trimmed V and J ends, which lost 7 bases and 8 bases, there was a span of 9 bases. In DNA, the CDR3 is TGTGCCAGCACCTACCGGGATGAGCAGTTCTTC. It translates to CASTYRDEQFF.

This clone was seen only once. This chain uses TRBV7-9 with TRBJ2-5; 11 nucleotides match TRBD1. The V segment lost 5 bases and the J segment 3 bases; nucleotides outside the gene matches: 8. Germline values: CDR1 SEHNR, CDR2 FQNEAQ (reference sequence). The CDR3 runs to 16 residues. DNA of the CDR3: TGTGCCAGCAGCGTATGGGACAGGGGGTCGGAAGAGACCCAGTACTTC. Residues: CASSVWDRGSEETQYF.

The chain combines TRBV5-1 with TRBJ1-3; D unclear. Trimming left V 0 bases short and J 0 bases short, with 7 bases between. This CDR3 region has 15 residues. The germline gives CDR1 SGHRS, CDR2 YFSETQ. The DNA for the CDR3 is TGCGCCAGCAGCTTGGCTCCCAGCTCTGGAAACACCATATATTTT. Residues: CASSLAPSSGNTIYF. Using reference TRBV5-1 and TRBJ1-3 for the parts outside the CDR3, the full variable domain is KAGVTQTPRYLIKTRGQQVTLSCSPISGHRSVSWYQQTPGQGLQFLFEYFSETQRNKGNFPGRFSGRQFSNSRSEMNVSTLELGDSALYLCASSLAPSSGNTIYFGEGSWLTVV.

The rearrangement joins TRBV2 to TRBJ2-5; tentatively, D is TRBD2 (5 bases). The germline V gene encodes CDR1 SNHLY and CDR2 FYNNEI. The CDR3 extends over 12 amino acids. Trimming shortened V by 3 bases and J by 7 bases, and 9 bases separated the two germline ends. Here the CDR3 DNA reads TGTGCCAGCAGTGAGGGCGAGGGGACCCAGTACTTC. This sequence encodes CASSEGEGTQYF.

The CDR3 is CASMNSGSQSYEQYF. CDR3 DNA: TGTGCCAGCATGAATAGCGGGAGCCAATCCTACGAGCAGTACTTC. J is TRBJ2-7 and V is TRBV2; 9 bases line up with TRBD2. V lost 7 bases to trimming and J lost 1 base; unmatched junction nucleotides: 8. In germline, CDR1 is SNHLY, CDR2 FYNNEI. This CDR3 is 15 amino acids long.

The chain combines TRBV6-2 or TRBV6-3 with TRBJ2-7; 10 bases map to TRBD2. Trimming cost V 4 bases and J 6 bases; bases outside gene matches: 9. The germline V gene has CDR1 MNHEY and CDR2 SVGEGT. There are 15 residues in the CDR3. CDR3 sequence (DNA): TGTGCCAGCAGTTCTCGCCCCAGGACTAGCGGCGAGCAGTACTTC. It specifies CASSSRPRTSGEQYF.

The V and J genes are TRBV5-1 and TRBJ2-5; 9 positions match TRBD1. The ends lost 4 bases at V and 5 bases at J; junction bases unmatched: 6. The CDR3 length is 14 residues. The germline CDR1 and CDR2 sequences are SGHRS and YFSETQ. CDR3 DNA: TGCGCCAGCAGCCCTGAAACAGGGGGCGAGACCCAGTACTTC. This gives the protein CASSPETGGETQYF.

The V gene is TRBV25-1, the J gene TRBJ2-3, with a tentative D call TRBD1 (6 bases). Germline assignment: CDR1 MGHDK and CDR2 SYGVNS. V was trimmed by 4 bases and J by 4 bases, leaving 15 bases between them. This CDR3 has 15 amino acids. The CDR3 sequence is CASSGGQGRPDTQYF. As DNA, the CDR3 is TGTGCCAGCAGTGGGGGTCAGGGGCGGCCAGATACGCAGTATTTT.

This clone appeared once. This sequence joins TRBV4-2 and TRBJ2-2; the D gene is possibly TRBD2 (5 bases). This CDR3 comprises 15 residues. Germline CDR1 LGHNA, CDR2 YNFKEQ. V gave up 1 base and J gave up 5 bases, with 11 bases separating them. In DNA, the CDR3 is TGTGCCAGCAGCCAAGGGACTTTAATGACCGGGGAGCTGTTTTTT. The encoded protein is CASSQGTLMTGELFF.

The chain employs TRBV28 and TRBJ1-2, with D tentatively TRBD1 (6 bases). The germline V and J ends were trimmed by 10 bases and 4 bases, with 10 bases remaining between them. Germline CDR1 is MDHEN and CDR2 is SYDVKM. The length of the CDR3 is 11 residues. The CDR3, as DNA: TGTGCCACCGAGACAGGCTATGGCTACACCTTC. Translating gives CATETGYGYTF.

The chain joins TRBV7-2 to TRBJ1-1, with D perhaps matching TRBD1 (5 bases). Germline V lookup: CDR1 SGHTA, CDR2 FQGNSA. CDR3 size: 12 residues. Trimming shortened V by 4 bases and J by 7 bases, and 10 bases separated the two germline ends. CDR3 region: CASSWQGNEAFF. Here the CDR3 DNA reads TGTGCCAGCAGCTGGCAGGGTAATGAAGCTTTCTTT.

In DNA, the CDR3 is TGTGCCAGCACACTAGCGGGGGGGAACGCGAACACCGGGGAGCTGTTTTTT. It is translated as CASTLAGGNANTGELFF. The genes are TRBV7-2 and TRBJ2-2, with 13 bases matching TRBD2. This CDR3 region has 17 residues. The trim removed 7 bases at V and 0 bases at J, leaving 5 bases unmatched. The germline CDR1 and CDR2 sequences are SGHTA and FQGNSA.

CDR3: CATSDSNNQPQHF. The CDR3 bases are TGTGCCACCAGTGATTCTAATAATCAGCCCCAGCATTTT. The rearrangement links TRBV24-1 to TRBJ1-5; D gene ambiguous. Trimming cost V 2 bases and J 4 bases, with 5 bases left between them. Germline CDR1 reads KGHDR; CDR2 reads SFDVKD. The CDR3 runs to 13 residues.

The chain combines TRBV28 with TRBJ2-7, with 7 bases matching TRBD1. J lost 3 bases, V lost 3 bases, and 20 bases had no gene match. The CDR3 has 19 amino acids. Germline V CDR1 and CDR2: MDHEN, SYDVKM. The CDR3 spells CASSFPRQGPLSDGYEQYF. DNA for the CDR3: TGTGCCAGCAGTTTTCCAAGACAGGGTCCACTGTCCGATGGCTACGAGCAGTACTTC. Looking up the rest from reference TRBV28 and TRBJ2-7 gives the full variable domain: DVKVTQSSRYLVKRTGEKVFLECVQDMDHENMFWYRQDPGLGLRLIYFSYDVKMKEKGDIPEGYSVSREKKERFSLILESASTNQTSMYLCASSFPRQGPLSDGYEQYFGPGTRLTVT.

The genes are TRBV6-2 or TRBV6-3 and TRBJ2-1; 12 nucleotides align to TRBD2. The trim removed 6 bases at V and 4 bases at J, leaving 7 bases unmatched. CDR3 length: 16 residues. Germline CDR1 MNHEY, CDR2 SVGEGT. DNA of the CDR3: TGTGCCAGCAGCTCTACTAGCGGGGGGCCTTACAATGAGCAGTTCTTC. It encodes CASSSTSGGPYNEQFF.

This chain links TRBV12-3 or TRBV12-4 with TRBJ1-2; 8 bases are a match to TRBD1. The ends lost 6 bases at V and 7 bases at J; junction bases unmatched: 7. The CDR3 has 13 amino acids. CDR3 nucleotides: TGTGCCAGCAGATCCGGACAGGGTGGTGGCTACACCTTC. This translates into CASRSGQGGGYTF.